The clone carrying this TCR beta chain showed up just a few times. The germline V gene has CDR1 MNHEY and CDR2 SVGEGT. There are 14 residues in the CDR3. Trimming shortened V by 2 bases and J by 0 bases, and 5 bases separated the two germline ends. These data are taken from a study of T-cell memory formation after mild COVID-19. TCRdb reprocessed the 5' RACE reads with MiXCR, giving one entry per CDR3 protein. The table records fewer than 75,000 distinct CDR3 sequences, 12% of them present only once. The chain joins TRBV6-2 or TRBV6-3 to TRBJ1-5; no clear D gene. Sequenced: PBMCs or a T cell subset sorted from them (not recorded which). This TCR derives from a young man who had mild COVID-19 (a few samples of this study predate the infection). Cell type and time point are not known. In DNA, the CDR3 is TGTGCCAGCAGTTACGGAAATAGCAATCAGCCCCAGCATTTT. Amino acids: CASSYGNSNQPQHF.